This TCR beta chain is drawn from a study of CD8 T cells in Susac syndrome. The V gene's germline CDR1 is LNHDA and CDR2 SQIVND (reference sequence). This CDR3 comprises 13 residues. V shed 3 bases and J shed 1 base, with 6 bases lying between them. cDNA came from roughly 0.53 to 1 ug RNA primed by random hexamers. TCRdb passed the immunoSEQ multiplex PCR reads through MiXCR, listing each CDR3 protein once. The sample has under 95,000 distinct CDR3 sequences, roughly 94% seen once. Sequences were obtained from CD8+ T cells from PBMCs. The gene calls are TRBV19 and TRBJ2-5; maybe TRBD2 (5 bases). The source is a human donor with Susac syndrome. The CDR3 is CASSIGLQETQYF. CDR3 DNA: TGTGCCAGTAGTATTGGACTCCAAGAGACCCAGTACTTC.